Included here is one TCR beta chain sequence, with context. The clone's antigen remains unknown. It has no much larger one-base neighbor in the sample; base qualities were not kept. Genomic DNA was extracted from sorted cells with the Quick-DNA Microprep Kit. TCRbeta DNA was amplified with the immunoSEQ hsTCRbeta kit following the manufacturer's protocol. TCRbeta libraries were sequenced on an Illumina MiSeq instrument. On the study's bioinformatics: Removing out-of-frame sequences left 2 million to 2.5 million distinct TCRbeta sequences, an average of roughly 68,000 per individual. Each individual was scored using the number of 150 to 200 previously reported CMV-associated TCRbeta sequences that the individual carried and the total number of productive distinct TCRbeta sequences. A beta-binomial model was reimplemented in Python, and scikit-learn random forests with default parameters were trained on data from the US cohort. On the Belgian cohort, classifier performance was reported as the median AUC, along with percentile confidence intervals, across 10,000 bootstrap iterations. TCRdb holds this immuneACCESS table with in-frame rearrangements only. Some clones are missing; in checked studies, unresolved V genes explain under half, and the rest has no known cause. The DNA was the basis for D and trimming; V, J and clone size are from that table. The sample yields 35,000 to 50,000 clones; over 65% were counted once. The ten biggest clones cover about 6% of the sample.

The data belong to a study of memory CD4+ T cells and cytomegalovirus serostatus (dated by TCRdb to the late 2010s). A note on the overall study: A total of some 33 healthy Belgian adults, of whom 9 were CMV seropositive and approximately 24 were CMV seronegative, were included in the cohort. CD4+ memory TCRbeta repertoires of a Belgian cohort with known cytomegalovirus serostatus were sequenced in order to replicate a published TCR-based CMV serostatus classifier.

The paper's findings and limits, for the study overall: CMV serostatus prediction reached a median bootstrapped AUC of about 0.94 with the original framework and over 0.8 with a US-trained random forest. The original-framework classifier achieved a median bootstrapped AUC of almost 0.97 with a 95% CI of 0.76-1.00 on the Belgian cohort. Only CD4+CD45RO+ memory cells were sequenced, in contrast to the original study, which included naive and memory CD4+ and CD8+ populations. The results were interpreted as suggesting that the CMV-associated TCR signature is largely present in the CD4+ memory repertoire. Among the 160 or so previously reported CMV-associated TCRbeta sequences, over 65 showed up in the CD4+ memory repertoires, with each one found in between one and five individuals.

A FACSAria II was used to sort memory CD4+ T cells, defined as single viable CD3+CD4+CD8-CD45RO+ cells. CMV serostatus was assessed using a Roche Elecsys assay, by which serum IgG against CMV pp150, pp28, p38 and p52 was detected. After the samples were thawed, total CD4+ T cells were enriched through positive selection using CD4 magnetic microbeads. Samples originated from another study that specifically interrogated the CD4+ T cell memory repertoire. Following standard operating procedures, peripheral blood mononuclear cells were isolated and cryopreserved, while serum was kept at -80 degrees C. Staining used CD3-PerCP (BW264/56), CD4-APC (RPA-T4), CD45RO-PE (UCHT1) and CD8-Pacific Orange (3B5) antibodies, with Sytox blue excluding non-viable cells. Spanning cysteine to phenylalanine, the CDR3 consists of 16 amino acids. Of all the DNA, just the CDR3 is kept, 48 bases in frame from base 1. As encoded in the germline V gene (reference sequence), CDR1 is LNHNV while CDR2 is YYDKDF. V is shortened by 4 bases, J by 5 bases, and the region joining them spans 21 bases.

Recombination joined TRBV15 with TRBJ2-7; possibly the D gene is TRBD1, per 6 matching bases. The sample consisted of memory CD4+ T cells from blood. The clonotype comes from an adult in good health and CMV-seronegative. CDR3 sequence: CATSKGRGGGLDEQYF. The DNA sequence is TGTGCCACCAGCAAAGGGAGAGGGGGTGGTTTAGACGAGCAGTACTTC.